This paragraph covers one T cell receptor (beta chain) sequence. Its antigen remains unknown. The sample originates from a study of OX40 agonist ivuxolimab in advanced cancers. Study overall: Treatment of patients was with ivuxolimab, an agonistic anti-OX40 (CD134) antibody. The study enrolled dose-escalation patients with hepatocellular carcinoma, melanoma, renal cell or head and neck cancer. Patients with prior anti-PD-1, anti-PD-L1 or anti-CTLA-4 therapy were eligible; 35% to 45% had some.

Points from the study as a whole: The study observed clonal expansion of CD4+ and CD8+ blood T cells by week 6 at 0.1 to 3.0 mg/kg.

The method was immunoSEQ multiplex PCR; TCRdb's version includes in-frame clones alone and lacks a portion of them. Of some 80,000 clones listed, about 88% are singletons. Trimming took off 6 bases at V and 7 bases at J, with 18 bases between the two ends. The CDR3 length is 14 residues. Germline V lookup: CDR1 KGHSH, CDR2 LQKENI. Sequenced material: CD4+ or CD8+ T cells sorted from blood, taken in a trial of the OX40 agonist ivuxolimab. This chain joins TRBV18 and TRBJ1-1, with D possibly TRBD1 on 5 matching bases. This receptor was identified in an adult with an advanced solid tumor such as melanoma, head and neck, liver or kidney cancer. CDR3 bases: TGTGCCAGCTCCCAAGTGGGGCGGCTAGTTGAAGCTTTCTTT. This translates into CASSQVGRLVEAFF.